The 18 T cell receptor beta chains presented below share a single source sample, sequenced in a study of OX40 agonist ivuxolimab in advanced cancers. Here immunoSEQ multiplex PCR was the method, and the copy in TCRdb shows in-frame clones only, minus some. The sample lists fewer than 30,000 clones, about four fifths seen once, with 12% to 15% in the top ten. The input for sequencing was CD4+ or CD8+ T cells sorted from blood, taken in a trial of the OX40 agonist ivuxolimab. The receptors derive from an adult with an advanced solid tumor such as melanoma, head and neck, liver or kidney cancer.

V usage is TRBV4-3 and J usage is TRBJ2-1; D is undetermined. Germline values: CDR1 LGHNA, CDR2 YSLEER. The CDR3 length is 15 residues. V dropped 1 base and J dropped 0 bases, with 7 bases sitting between them. The CDR3 region is CASSQGSSSYNEQFF. The CDR3 DNA reads as TGCGCCAGCAGCCAAGGATCTAGCTCCTACAATGAGCAGTTCTTC.

V gene TRBV6-5 combines with J gene TRBJ1-1, with D possibly being TRBD1 (5 bases). The CDR3 has 14 amino acids. V was cut by 6 bases and J by 6 bases, with 17 bases left in between. Germline loops: CDR1 MNHEY, CDR2 SVGAGI. The CDR3 nucleotides read TGTGCCAGCAGCCGATGGACAACAGCCCCTGAAGCTTTCTTT. Protein product: CASSRWTTAPEAFF.

In its sample, this clone ranks as medium-sized. This rearrangement joins TRBV11-3 to TRBJ2-2; 9 bases match TRBD1. Trimming at V came to 3 bases and at J to 5 bases, leaving 10 bases not matched to a gene. Germline loops: CDR1 SGHNT, CDR2 YENEEA. The CDR3 sequence is 17 residues long. Here the CDR3 DNA reads TGTGCCAGCAGCTTGGCGTCTAAACAGGGGGCAACCGGGGAGCTGTTTTTT. Translating it yields CASSLASKQGATGELFF.

The chain joins TRBV25-1 to TRBJ2-7; D not certain. V gave up 3 bases and J gave up 6 bases, with 6 bases separating them. CDR3 size: 11 residues. Germline values: CDR1 MGHDK, CDR2 SYGVNS. Written as DNA, the CDR3 is TGTGCCAGCAGTGACACTGCCGAGCAGTACTTC. Its protein is CASSDTAEQYF.

The V and J genes are TRBV2 and TRBJ1-1; D not resolved. The germline CDR1 and CDR2 sequences are SNHLY and FYNNEI. V lost 8 bases and J 5 bases, leaving 12 bases between the germline ends. CDR3 size: 12 residues. The CDR3 loop reads CASCGGRTEAFF. For the CDR3, the DNA is TGTGCCAGCTGTGGAGGCAGAACTGAAGCTTTCTTT.

V is TRBV11-3 and J is TRBJ2-2; 7 nucleotides agree with TRBD1. This CDR3 is 14 amino acids long. V lost 9 bases, J lost 3 bases, and 7 bases stayed unmatched. Looked up from germline, CDR1 is SGHNT and CDR2 is YENEEA. CDR3 sequence reads: CARNRGRDTGELFF. In DNA, the CDR3 is TGTGCCAGGAATAGGGGGCGCGACACCGGGGAGCTGTTTTTT.

V and J are TRBV6-5 and TRBJ2-5, with 8 bases identical to TRBD1. With V trimmed by 0 bases and J by 5 bases, 8 bases remained unmatched. CDR1 and CDR2 from the germline V gene are MNHEY and SVGAGI. The CDR3 length is 16 residues. DNA for the CDR3: TGTGCCAGCAGTTACTCGAGGACAGGGTGGGGGGAGACCCAGTACTTC. Protein sequence: CASSYSRTGWGETQYF.

This chain uses TRBV27 with TRBJ2-7; D may correspond to TRBD1 or TRBD2 (6 bases each). Germline lookup yields CDR1 MNHEY and CDR2 SMNVEV (reference sequence). The length of the CDR3 is 13 residues. V gave up 6 bases and J gave up 5 bases, with 14 bases separating them. The CDR3 DNA follows: TGTGCCAGCAGAGGGGGGAGAGCAAACGAGCAGTACTTC. This translates into CASRGGRANEQYF.

The V call is TRBV6-5, the J call TRBJ2-7; TRBD2 agrees at 11 bases. V was pared by 7 bases and J by 4 bases, with 6 bases of the junction left unmatched. The CDR3 sequence is 14 residues long. The germline V gene encodes CDR1 MNHEY and CDR2 SVGAGI. CDR3 loop: CASTPTSGEYEQYF. The CDR3 DNA follows: TGTGCCAGCACACCGACTAGCGGGGAGTACGAGCAGTACTTC.

This clone appeared a few times. This chain connects TRBV5-5 to TRBJ1-5, with TRBD1 identical over 8 bases. Unmatched junction bases numbered 5, after V lost 0 bases and J lost 6 bases. This CDR3 spans 15 amino acids. Germline V gene data show CDR1 as SGHKS and CDR2 as YYEKEE (reference sequence). This CDR3 reads CASSLGSGGIQPQHF. CDR3 sequence (DNA): TGTGCCAGCAGCTTGGGGTCAGGGGGCATTCAGCCCCAGCATTTT.

J is TRBJ1-1 and V is TRBV19; no firm D call. The CDR3 has 14 residues. V lost 3 bases, J lost 2 bases, and 10 bases lay in between. Germline lookup yields CDR1 LNHDA and CDR2 SQIVND (reference sequence). The CDR3 protein is CASSIYMGNTEAFF. DNA for the CDR3: TGTGCCAGTAGTATCTACATGGGAAACACTGAAGCTTTCTTT.

This clone showed up just once. CDR3 DNA sequence: TGTGCCAGCAGTTACTTCTCGGGGGGACGGTATGAGCAGTTCTTC. Protein sequence: CASSYFSGGRYEQFF. This sequence joins TRBV6-5 and TRBJ2-1, with 7 bases that match TRBD2. Losses at the gene ends were 1 base for V and 8 bases for J; bases not matched to a gene: 8. Germline V gene lookup returns CDR1 MNHEY and CDR2 SVGAGI. The CDR3 totals 15 residues.

This clone was picked up a small number of times. V gene TRBV10-3 combines with J gene TRBJ1-2; D gene unclear. V was shortened by 8 bases and J by 3 bases, with 7 bases between the two germline ends. The germline CDR1 and CDR2 sequences are ENHRY and SYGVKD. The CDR3 contains 11 residues. The CDR3 region is CAILQDYGYTF. Here the CDR3 DNA reads TGTGCCATCCTGCAAGACTATGGCTACACCTTC.

V usage is TRBV7-2 and J usage is TRBJ2-4, with 7 bases fitting TRBD2. V lost 5 bases and J lost 3; bases outside the gene matches: 7. The CDR3 is 15 amino acids. Germline V CDR1 and CDR2: SGHTA, FQGNSA. Here the CDR3 reads CASSLLGGNKNIQYF. In nucleotides, the CDR3 is TGTGCCAGCAGCCTCCTCGGGGGGAACAAAAACATTCAGTACTTC.

This clone was observed a handful of times. This chain joins TRBV5-6 and TRBJ2-3, with 8 bases fitting TRBD2. Germline assignment: CDR1 SGHDT and CDR2 YYEEEE. This CDR3 contains 16 residues. After removal of 2 bases from V and 5 bases from J, the junction contained 10 bases not matched to a gene. The CDR3 nucleotides read TGTGCCAGCAGCTTCGGAGGCGGGGGGCGGAAAGATACGCAGTATTTT. This gives the protein CASSFGGGGRKDTQYF.

This clone was seen a single time. This sequence joins TRBV10-3 and TRBJ1-4; maybe TRBD1 (5 bases). Trimming removed 0 bases from V and 3 bases from J, with 8 bases in between. From germline, CDR1 is ENHRY and CDR2 SYGVKD. The CDR3 has 15 residues. This chain's CDR3 is CAISESNRPNEKLFF. The DNA of the CDR3 is TGTGCCATCAGTGAGTCGAACAGGCCTAATGAAAAACTGTTTTTT.

This clone was recorded only once. This rearrangement joins TRBV7-9 to TRBJ2-7; 7 nucleotides agree with TRBD1. Germline lookup yields CDR1 SEHNR and CDR2 FQNEAQ (reference sequence). This CDR3 has 14 amino acids. V lost 5 bases and J lost 2; bases outside the gene matches: 6. CDR3 protein: CASSNRGFAYEQYF. The DNA for the CDR3 is TGTGCCAGCAGCAACAGGGGATTCGCCTACGAGCAGTACTTC.

The gene calls are TRBV10-3 and TRBJ2-1; 8 positions agree with TRBD1. The CDR3 is 15 residues long. The germline V gene has CDR1 ENHRY and CDR2 SYGVKD. Losses at the gene ends were 5 bases for V and 1 base for J; bases not matched to a gene: 4. The CDR3 protein is CAISIGTGSYNEQFF. The CDR3 DNA reads as TGTGCCATCAGTATCGGGACAGGATCCTACAATGAGCAGTTCTTC.